This T cell receptor (beta chain) was documented in a study of technical replicates of blood from a few donors. Germline-derived CDR1 and CDR2 are SNHLY and FYNNEI. CDR3 length: 13 amino acids. Trimming stripped 4 bases from V and 11 bases from J, with 18 bases between. This table comes from immunoSEQ multiplex PCR, and its TCRdb copy is limited to in-frame clones, with some not included. The sample lists about 85,000 clones; around 94% were seen once. This clone has only a few counts. The J gene is TRBJ2-7, the V gene TRBV2; weak D call: TRBD1 (5 bases). The TCR comes from a human donor in good health. The source material was T cells isolated from PBMCs. CDR3 coding DNA: TGTGCCAGCAGTGGAATAGGGGAAAGCTCGAAGTACTTC. Its protein is CASSGIGESSKYF.